The 2 T cell receptor beta chains reported below all come from one sample, sequenced in a study of blood T cell repertoires in COVID-19. Clones were sequenced by immunoSEQ multiplex PCR, and TCRdb holds only the in-frame ones, with some missing. The table records 90,000 or so clones, 75% to 90% of them present only once. Material: peripheral blood. Receptors were obtained from a man aged 55 to 70 with acute or convalescent COVID-19.

This clone came up once. V usage is TRBV2 and J usage is TRBJ2-7; D not resolved. V lost 2 bases to trimming and J lost 9 bases, with 8 bases between them. Germline CDR1 and CDR2: SNHLY and FYNNEI. The CDR3 covers 11 residues. CDR3 coding DNA: TGTGCCAGCAGTGAATATACAGTGCAGTACTTC. It codes for CASSEYTVQYF.

The gene calls are TRBV3-1 (or the pseudogene TRBV3-2) and TRBJ2-2, with 9 bases fitting TRBD1. CDR1 is LGHDT and CDR2 is YNNKEL in the germline V gene (reference sequence). CDR3 length: 17 residues. J lost 6 bases, V lost 1 base, and 9 bases had no gene match. The CDR3 nucleotides read TGTGCCAGCAGCCAAGGGACGAGGGACAGGGCTGCCGGGGAGCTGTTTTTT. As protein: CASSQGTRDRAAGELFF.